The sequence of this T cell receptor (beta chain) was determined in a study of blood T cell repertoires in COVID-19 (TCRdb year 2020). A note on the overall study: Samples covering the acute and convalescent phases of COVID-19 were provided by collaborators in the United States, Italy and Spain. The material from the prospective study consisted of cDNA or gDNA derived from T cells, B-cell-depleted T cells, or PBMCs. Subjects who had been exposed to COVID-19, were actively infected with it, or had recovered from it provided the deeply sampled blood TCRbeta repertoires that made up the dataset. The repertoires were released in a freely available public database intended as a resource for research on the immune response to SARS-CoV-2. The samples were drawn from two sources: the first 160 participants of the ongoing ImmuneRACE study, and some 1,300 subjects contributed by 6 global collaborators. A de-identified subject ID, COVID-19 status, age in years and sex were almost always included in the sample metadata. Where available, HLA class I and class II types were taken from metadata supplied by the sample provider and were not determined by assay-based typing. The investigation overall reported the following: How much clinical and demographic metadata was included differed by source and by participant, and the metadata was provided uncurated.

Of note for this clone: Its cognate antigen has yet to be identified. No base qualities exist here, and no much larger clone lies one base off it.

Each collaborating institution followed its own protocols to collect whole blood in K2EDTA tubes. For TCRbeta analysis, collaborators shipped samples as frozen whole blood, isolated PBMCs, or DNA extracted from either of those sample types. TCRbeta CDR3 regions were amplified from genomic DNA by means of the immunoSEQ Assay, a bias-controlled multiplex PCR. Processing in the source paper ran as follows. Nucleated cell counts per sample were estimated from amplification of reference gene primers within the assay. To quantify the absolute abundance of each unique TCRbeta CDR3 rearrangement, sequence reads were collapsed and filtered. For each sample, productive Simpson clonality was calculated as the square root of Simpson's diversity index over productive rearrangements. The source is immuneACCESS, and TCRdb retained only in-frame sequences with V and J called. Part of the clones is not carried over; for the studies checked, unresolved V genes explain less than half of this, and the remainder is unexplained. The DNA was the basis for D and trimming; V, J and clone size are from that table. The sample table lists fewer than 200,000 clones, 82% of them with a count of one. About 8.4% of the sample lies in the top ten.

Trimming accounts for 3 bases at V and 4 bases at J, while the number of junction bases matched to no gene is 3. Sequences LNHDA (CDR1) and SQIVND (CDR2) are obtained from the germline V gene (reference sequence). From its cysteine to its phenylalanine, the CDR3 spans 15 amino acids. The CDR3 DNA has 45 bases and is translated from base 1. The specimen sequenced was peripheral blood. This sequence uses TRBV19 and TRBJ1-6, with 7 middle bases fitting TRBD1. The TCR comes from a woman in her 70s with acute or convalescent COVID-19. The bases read TGTGCCAGTAGTATCCAGACAGGGTATAATTCACCCCTCCACTTT. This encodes CASSIQTGYNSPLHF.